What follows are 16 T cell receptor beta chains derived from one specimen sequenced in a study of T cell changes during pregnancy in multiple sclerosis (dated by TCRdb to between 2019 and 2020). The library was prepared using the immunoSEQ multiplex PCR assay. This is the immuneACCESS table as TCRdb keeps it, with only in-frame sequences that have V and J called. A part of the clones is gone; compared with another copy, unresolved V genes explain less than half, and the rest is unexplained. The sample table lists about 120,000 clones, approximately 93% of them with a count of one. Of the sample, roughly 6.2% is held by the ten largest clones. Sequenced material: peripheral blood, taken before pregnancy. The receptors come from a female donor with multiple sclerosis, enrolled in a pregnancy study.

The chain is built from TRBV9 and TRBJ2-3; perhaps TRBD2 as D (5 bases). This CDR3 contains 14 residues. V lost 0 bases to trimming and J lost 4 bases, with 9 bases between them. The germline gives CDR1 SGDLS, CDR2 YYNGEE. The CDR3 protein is CASSVEISADTQYF. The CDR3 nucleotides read TGTGCCAGCAGCGTAGAGATTAGCGCAGATACGCAGTATTTT.

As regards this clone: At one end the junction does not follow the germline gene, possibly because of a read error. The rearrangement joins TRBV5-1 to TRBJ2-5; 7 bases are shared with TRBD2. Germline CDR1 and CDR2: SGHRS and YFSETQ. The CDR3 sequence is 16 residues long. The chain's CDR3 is CASSLELPGGEGGLNF. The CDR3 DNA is TGCGCCAGCAGCCTGGAGCTCCCGGGAGGAGAGGGTGGTCTTAACTTC. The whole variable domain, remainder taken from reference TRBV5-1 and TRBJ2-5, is KAGVTQTPRYLIKTRGQQVTLSCSPISGHRSVSWYQQTPGQGLQFLFEYFSETQRNKGNFPGRFSGRQFSNSRSEMNVSTLELGDSALYLCASSLELPGGEGGLNFGPGTRLLVL.

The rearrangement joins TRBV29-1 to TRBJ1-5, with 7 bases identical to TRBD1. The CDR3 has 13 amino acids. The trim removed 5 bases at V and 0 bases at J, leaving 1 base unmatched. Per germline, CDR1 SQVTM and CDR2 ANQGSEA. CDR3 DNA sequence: TGCAGCGTTCGACAGGGTAGCAATCAGCCCCAGCATTTT. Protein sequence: CSVRQGSNQPQHF.

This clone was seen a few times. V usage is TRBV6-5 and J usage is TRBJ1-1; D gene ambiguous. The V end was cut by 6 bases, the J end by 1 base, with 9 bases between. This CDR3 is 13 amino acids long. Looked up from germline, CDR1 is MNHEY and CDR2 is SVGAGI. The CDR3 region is CASSHRGNTEAFF. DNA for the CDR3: TGTGCCAGCAGCCATCGGGGGAACACTGAAGCTTTCTTT.

Here the CDR3 reads CASSETQGSYGYTF. The DNA for the CDR3 is TGTGCCAGCAGTGAAACGCAGGGAAGCTATGGCTACACCTTC. The rearrangement joins TRBV6-1 to TRBJ1-2; possibly TRBD1 for D (5 bases). V was trimmed by 2 bases and J by 4 bases, leaving 11 bases between them. CDR1 MNHNS and CDR2 SASEGT come from the germline V gene. The CDR3 is 14 amino acids.

The CDR3 reads CASSSTPGTSNYGYTF. CDR3 nucleotides: TGCGCCAGCAGCTCGACACCGGGGACATCTAACTATGGCTACACCTTC. J is TRBJ1-2 and V is TRBV5-1; possible D gene TRBD1, 6 bases. Germline values: CDR1 SGHRS, CDR2 YFSETQ. V was trimmed by 3 bases and J by 0 bases, leaving 15 bases between them. The CDR3 loop spans 16 amino acids. Full variable domain (outside the CDR3, taken from reference TRBV5-1 and TRBJ1-2): KAGVTQTPRYLIKTRGQQVTLSCSPISGHRSVSWYQQTPGQGLQFLFEYFSETQRNKGNFPGRFSGRQFSNSRSEMNVSTLELGDSALYLCASSSTPGTSNYGYTFGSGTRLTVV.

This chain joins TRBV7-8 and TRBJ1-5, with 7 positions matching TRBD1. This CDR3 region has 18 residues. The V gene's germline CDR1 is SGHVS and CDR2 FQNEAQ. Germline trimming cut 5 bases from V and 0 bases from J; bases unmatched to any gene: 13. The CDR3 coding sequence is TGTGCCAGCAGCCACGACAGGGCCATGGGGTATAGCAATCAGCCCCAGCATTTT. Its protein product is CASSHDRAMGYSNQPQHF.

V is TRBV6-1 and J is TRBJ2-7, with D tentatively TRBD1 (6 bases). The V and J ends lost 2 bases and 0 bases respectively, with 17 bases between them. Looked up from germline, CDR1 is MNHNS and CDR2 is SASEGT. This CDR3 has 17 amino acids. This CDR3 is CASSEWRSGEFSYEQYF. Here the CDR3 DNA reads TGTGCCAGCAGTGAATGGAGGTCAGGGGAGTTCTCCTACGAGCAGTACTTC.

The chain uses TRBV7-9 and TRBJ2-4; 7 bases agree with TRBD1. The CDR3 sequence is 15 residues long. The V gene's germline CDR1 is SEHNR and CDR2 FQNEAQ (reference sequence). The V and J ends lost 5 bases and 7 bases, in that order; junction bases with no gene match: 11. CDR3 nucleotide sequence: TGTGCCAGCAGCGCGACGCTGACAGGGTGGAACATTCAGTACTTC. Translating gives CASSATLTGWNIQYF.

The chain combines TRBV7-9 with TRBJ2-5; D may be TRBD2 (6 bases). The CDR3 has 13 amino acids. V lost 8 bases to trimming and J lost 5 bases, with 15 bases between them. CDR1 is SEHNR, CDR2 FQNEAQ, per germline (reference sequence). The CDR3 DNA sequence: TGTGCCAGCGCCCTCACTAGCCTGGAGACCCAGTACTTC. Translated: CASALTSLETQYF.

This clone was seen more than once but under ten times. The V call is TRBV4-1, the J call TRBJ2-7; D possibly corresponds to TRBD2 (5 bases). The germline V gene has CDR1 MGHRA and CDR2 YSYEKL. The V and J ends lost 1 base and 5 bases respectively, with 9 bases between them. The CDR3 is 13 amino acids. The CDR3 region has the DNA TGCGCCAGCAGCCAAGTCCGCGGGCACGAGCAGTACTTC. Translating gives CASSQVRGHEQYF.

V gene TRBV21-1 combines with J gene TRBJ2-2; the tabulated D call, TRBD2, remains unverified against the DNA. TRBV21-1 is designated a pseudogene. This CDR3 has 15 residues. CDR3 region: CASSKEAACGGELFF. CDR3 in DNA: TGTGCCAGCAGCAAAGAGGCGGCTTGCGGCGGGGAGCTGTTTTTT.

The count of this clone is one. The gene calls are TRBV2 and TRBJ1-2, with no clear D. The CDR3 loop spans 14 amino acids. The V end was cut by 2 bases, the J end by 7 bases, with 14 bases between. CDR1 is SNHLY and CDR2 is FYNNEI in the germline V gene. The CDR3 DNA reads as TGTGCCAGCAGTGAATTTGCGGGTCAGATTGGCTACACCTTC. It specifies CASSEFAGQIGYTF.

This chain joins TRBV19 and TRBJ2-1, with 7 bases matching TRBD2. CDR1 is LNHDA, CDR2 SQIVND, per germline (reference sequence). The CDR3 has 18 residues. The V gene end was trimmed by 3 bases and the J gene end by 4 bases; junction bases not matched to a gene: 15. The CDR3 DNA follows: TGTGCCAGTAGTATTAAGTCCTTTGAGCGGGGACCTTACAATGAGCAGTTCTTC. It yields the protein CASSIKSFERGPYNEQFF.

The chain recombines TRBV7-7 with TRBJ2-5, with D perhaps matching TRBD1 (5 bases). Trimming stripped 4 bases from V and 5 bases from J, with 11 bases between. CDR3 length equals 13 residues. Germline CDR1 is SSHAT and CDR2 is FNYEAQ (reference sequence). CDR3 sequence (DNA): TGTGCCAGCAGCTCCAGGGATTTGGAGACCCAGTACTTC. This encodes CASSSRDLETQYF.

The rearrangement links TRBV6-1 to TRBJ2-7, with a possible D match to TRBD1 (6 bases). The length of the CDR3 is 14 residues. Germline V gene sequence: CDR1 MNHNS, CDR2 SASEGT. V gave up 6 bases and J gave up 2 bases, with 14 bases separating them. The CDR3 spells CASSRTRDTYEQYF. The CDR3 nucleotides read TGTGCCAGCAGCCGAACCCGGGACACCTACGAGCAGTACTTC.